A single T cell receptor (beta chain) is shown here with its context. Germline-derived CDR1 and CDR2 are MDHEN and SYDVKM. The V and J ends lost 4 bases and 1 base respectively, with 10 bases between them. There are 14 residues in the CDR3. This entry comes from a study of blood T cell repertoires in COVID-19. Background on the study: The study drew acute and convalescent COVID-19 samples from the United States, Italy and Spain.

Categorization into cohorts depended on clinical history that participants reported. During the 2 weeks before they entered the study, exposed participants had met someone with a PCR-confirmed or clinician-diagnosed COVID-19 case. Original methodology: The authors estimated nucleated cell counts from reference gene primer amplification. The table came from immunoSEQ multiplex PCR; TCRdb's copy has only in-frame clones and leaves some out. V and J calls and clone size follow that table, whereas D and trimming were derived from the DNA. Of roughly 230,000 clones in the sample, 80% to 90% were seen once.

The clonotype was recovered from a woman in her 50s who had been exposed to COVID-19. Material for sequencing was PBMCs or T cells enriched from blood (not recorded which). This chain connects TRBV28 to TRBJ1-1, with a tentative D call TRBD1 (5 bases). CDR3 nucleotide sequence: TGTGCCAGCAGTTGGGGCGAGCGGAACACTGAAGCTTTCTTT. Translating it yields CASSWGERNTEAFF.